The 26 T cell receptor beta chains below all came from one sample that was sequenced in a study of shared clonotypes between healthy human individuals. Sequenced by immunoSEQ multiplex PCR; TCRdb stores in-frame clones only, minus some. The sample shows approximately 1,500,000 clones, roughly 96% of them seen only once. Sequenced material: naive CD4+ T cells sorted from blood. Described subset: CD45RA+ positively selected. The receptors shown here come from a man aged 25-45 years in good health.

J is TRBJ1-1 and V is TRBV9; a weak D match, TRBD1 (5 bases). V shed 0 bases and J shed 0 bases, with 9 bases lying between them. This CDR3 has 15 amino acids. Per the germline V gene, CDR1 is SGDLS and CDR2 is YYNGEE. The CDR3 DNA follows: TGTGCCAGCAGCGTAGTCGGGGCGCTGAACACTGAAGCTTTCTTT. It specifies CASSVVGALNTEAFF.

This chain connects TRBV6-5 to TRBJ2-7; 10 bases map to TRBD2. There are 15 residues in the CDR3. V lost 7 bases and J lost 6; bases outside the gene matches: 12. Germline values: CDR1 MNHEY, CDR2 SVGAGI. The CDR3: CASTPSGAGGSEQYF. The CDR3 DNA follows: TGTGCCAGCACCCCAAGTGGAGCGGGAGGGTCCGAGCAGTACTTC.

This clone was counted once. V and J are TRBV7-2 and TRBJ2-7; TRBD2 aligns across 8 bases. V dropped 6 bases and J dropped 8; count of bases not matched to a gene: 15. Per the germline V gene, CDR1 is SGHTA and CDR2 is FQGNSA. The CDR3 runs to 15 residues. The CDR3 here is CASRLTGGGYGQQYF. CDR3 in DNA: TGTGCCAGCAGATTAACCGGGGGGGGTTACGGACAGCAGTACTTC.

This rearrangement joins TRBV11-2 to TRBJ2-1, with D tentatively TRBD2 (5 bases). CDR3 size: 13 residues. V shed 1 base and J shed 8 bases, with 9 bases lying between them. From germline, CDR1 is SGHAT and CDR2 FQNNGV. CDR3 amino acids: CASSLGAGDEQFF. The DNA of the CDR3 is TGTGCCAGCAGCTTAGGGGCCGGGGATGAGCAGTTCTTC.

This chain links TRBV10-3 with TRBJ2-7, with 13 bases that match TRBD2. This CDR3 is built from 17 residues. J was trimmed by 1 base and V by 6 bases; bases with no gene match: 9. Germline assignment: CDR1 ENHRY and CDR2 SYGVKD. The CDR3 sequence is CAISLLAGGSGSYEQYF. The CDR3 nucleotides are TGTGCCATCAGCCTACTAGCGGGAGGGTCGGGTTCCTACGAGCAGTACTTC.

Only one count was recorded for this clone. This chain's CDR3 is CASSSSGQGFSGANVLTF. CDR3 coding DNA: TGTGCCAGCTCATCGTCGGGACAGGGCTTCTCTGGGGCCAACGTCCTGACTTTC. This sequence joins TRBV18 and TRBJ2-6, with 9 bases matching TRBD1. V dropped 5 bases and J dropped 0; count of bases not matched to a gene: 8. The CDR3 runs 18 residues. The V gene's germline CDR1 is KGHSH and CDR2 LQKENI.

On this clone itself: The identical CDR3 is also encoded by other nucleotide sequences in the sample. The V gene is TRBV30, the J gene TRBJ2-3, with D perhaps TRBD2 (6 bases). Looked up from germline, CDR1 is GTSNPN and CDR2 is SVGIG (reference sequence). The V and J ends lost 0 bases and 0 bases respectively, with 10 bases between them. This CDR3 contains 15 residues. Here the CDR3 reads CAWSVLGGSTDTQYF. DNA of the CDR3: TGTGCCTGGAGTGTATTGGGGGGTAGCACAGATACGCAGTATTTT. Full variable domain (remainder filled in from reference TRBV30 and TRBJ2-3): SQTIHQWPATLVQPVGSPLSLECTVEGTSNPNLYWYRQAAGRGLQLLFYSVGIGQISSEVPQNLSASRPQDRQFILSSKKLLLSDSGFYLCAWSVLGGSTDTQYFGPGTRLTVL.

The V and J genes are TRBV5-1 and TRBJ2-2; 8 positions agree with TRBD1. The ends lost 2 bases at V and 6 bases at J; junction bases unmatched: 6. Germline-derived CDR1 and CDR2 are SGHRS and YFSETQ. The CDR3 covers 15 residues. CDR3: CASSFPDRDAGELFF. CDR3 DNA sequence: TGCGCCAGCAGCTTCCCGGACAGGGACGCCGGGGAGCTGTTTTTT.

The genes are TRBV28 and TRBJ2-7; D not certain. CDR1 and CDR2 from the germline V gene are MDHEN and SYDVKM. V dropped 8 bases and J dropped 3 bases, with 11 bases sitting between them. This CDR3 contains 12 residues. This CDR3 reads CASATAHYEQYF. For the CDR3, the DNA is TGTGCCAGCGCCACCGCTCACTACGAGCAGTACTTC.

The rearrangement joins TRBV29-1 to TRBJ2-7; TRBD1 matches 8 bases. Germline-derived CDR1 and CDR2 are SQVTM and ANQGSEA. This CDR3 is 14 amino acids long. V shed 1 base, J shed 6 bases, and the junction held 8 bases outside the gene matches. The CDR3 reads CSVEGGTGKPEQYF. DNA for the CDR3: TGCAGCGTTGAAGGGGGGACAGGCAAGCCCGAGCAGTACTTC.

For this clone: The same CDR3 is also encoded by other DNA sequences in this sample. This chain's CDR3 is CATSRGGTDTQYF. CDR3 nucleotide sequence: TGTGCCACCAGCAGAGGGGGTACAGATACGCAGTATTTT. The chain is built from TRBV15 and TRBJ2-3, with D hard to call. The CDR3 runs 13 residues. V lost 1 base and J lost 3, with 5 bases in between. Germline assignment: CDR1 LNHNV and CDR2 YYDKDF (reference sequence).

This clone was observed a single time. The chain is built from TRBV10-3 and TRBJ2-7; the D gene is possibly TRBD1 (5 bases). V was pared by 3 bases and J by 1 base, with 13 bases between. Germline V gives CDR1 ENHRY, CDR2 SYGVKD. This CDR3 comprises 15 residues. The DNA of the CDR3 is TGTGCCATCAGTGAAACGGCAGGGCATTCCTACGAGCAGTACTTC. Residues: CAISETAGHSYEQYF.

The J gene is TRBJ2-7, the V gene TRBV5-5; D may be TRBD1 (6 bases). The germline V gene has CDR1 SGHKS and CDR2 YYEKEE (reference sequence). The CDR3 contains 16 residues. The V gene lost 4 bases and the J gene lost 2 bases, with 19 bases spanning the gap. The CDR3 nucleotides read TGTGCCAGCAGCCTGACCGGGACCCGGGACACCTACGAGCAGTACTTC. It encodes CASSLTGTRDTYEQYF.

The CDR3 sequence: CASSLRLAATDTQYF. The CDR3 DNA follows: TGTGCCAGCAGCTTGAGACTAGCGGCCACAGATACGCAGTATTTT. This rearrangement joins TRBV5-6 to TRBJ2-3, with TRBD2 identical over 9 bases. The CDR3 contains 15 residues. Germline loops: CDR1 SGHDT, CDR2 YYEEEE. J was trimmed by 2 bases and V by 1 base; bases with no gene match: 2. Looking up the rest from reference TRBV5-6 and TRBJ2-3 gives the full variable domain: DAGVTQSPTHLIKTRGQQVTLRCSPKSGHDTVSWYQQALGQGPQFIFQYYEEEERQRGNFPDRFSGHQFPNYSSELNVNALLLGDSALYLCASSLRLAATDTQYFGPGTRLTVL.

The rearrangement links TRBV19 to TRBJ2-3; possible D gene TRBD2, 6 bases. The ends were cut back, 6 bases at V and 2 bases at J, with 18 bases in the middle. Germline CDR1 is LNHDA and CDR2 is SQIVND (reference sequence). The CDR3 is 16 amino acids. The CDR3 nucleotides read TGTGCCAGTAGCCCTGGGCGGGGTTGGGACACAGATACGCAGTATTTT. It encodes CASSPGRGWDTDTQYF.

This chain joins TRBV11-2 and TRBJ2-1, with TRBD2 identical over 9 bases. CDR1 and CDR2 (germline): SGHAT, FQNNGV. V shed 4 bases and J 4 bases; nucleotides not matched to a gene: 8. The CDR3 length is 16 residues. The chain's CDR3 is CASSSHGLAGYNEQFF. CDR3 in DNA: TGTGCCAGCAGCTCCCATGGCCTAGCGGGGTACAATGAGCAGTTCTTC.

This chain uses TRBV2 with TRBJ2-5; D not certain. In germline, CDR1 is SNHLY, CDR2 FYNNEI. The CDR3 covers 14 residues. V was pared by 3 bases and J by 2 bases, with 10 bases between. CDR3 protein: CASSDGRLQETQYF. CDR3 DNA: TGTGCCAGCAGTGATGGACGGTTACAAGAGACCCAGTACTTC.

This sequence joins TRBV5-1 and TRBJ2-6, with a possible D match to TRBD1 (6 bases). There are 21 residues in the CDR3. Trimming stripped 0 bases from V and 0 bases from J, with 22 bases between. Germline V CDR1 and CDR2: SGHRS, YFSETQ. The CDR3 nucleotides read TGCGCCAGCAGCTTGGCCCAGATCAGACAGGAAGAACTCTCTGGGGCCAACGTCCTGACTTTC. This gives the protein CASSLAQIRQEELSGANVLTF.

The chain links TRBV2 to TRBJ1-4; 7 nucleotides align to TRBD1. This CDR3 region has 13 residues. V gave up 6 bases and J gave up 5 bases; unmatched junction bases: 3. Germline values: CDR1 SNHLY, CDR2 FYNNEI. As DNA, the CDR3 is TGTGCCAGCAGCAGGGGGTGGAATGAAAAACTGTTTTTT. Its protein product is CASSRGWNEKLFF.

This clone has a single count. The gene calls are TRBV28 and TRBJ1-2, with 11 bases identical to TRBD1. The junction had 11 bases not matched to a gene; V was cut back by 3 bases and J by 8 bases. The CDR3 spans 16 residues. Germline V gene lookup returns CDR1 MDHEN and CDR2 SYDVKM. The chain's CDR3 is CASSFPAGQGVGGYTF. For the CDR3, the DNA is TGTGCCAGCAGTTTCCCCGCGGGACAGGGGGTCGGAGGCTACACCTTC.

CDR3 in amino acids: CASSQGPWVTGELFF. The CDR3 nucleotides read TGTGCCAGCAGCCAGGGACCCTGGGTCACCGGGGAGCTGTTTTTT. This sequence joins TRBV6-1 and TRBJ2-2; D might be TRBD1 or TRBD2, each matching 5 bases. Trimming took 6 bases from V and 4 from J, leaving 15 bases between them. The CDR3 runs 15 residues. The germline CDR1 and CDR2 sequences are MNHNS and SASEGT.

The V gene is TRBV7-9, the J gene TRBJ1-1; D possibly corresponds to TRBD1 (5 bases). Germline loops: CDR1 SEHNR, CDR2 FQNEAQ (reference sequence). Trimming stripped 6 bases from V and 4 bases from J, with 15 bases between. The CDR3 is made up of 14 amino acids. CDR3 amino acids: CASSWGTLGTEAFF. The CDR3 coding sequence is TGTGCCAGCAGTTGGGGGACCCTGGGCACTGAAGCTTTCTTT.

The chain recombines TRBV28 with TRBJ2-1; no firm D call. Trimming removed 4 bases from V and 6 bases from J, with 19 bases in between. There are 16 residues in the CDR3. Germline lookup yields CDR1 MDHEN and CDR2 SYDVKM. DNA of the CDR3: TGTGCCAGCAGTTCCAGAGCGAGTCTGCTGAGCAATGAGCAGTTCTTC. Its translation is CASSSRASLLSNEQFF.

V gene TRBV5-1 combines with J gene TRBJ1-1; maybe TRBD1 (5 bases). V was clipped by 4 bases and J by 0 bases, with 19 bases between them. CDR1 is SGHRS and CDR2 is YFSETQ in the germline V gene. The CDR3 length is 17 residues. CDR3 residues: CASSLVSSGTLNTEAFF. The CDR3 nucleotides read TGCGCCAGCAGCCTCGTGAGTTCAGGGACCCTGAACACTGAAGCTTTCTTT. The full variable domain, its missing parts supplied by reference TRBV5-1 and TRBJ1-1, is KAGVTQTPRYLIKTRGQQVTLSCSPISGHRSVSWYQQTPGQGLQFLFEYFSETQRNKGNFPGRFSGRQFSNSRSEMNVSTLELGDSALYLCASSLVSSGTLNTEAFFGQGTRLTVV.

This chain uses TRBV9 with TRBJ2-7, with 7 bases lining up with TRBD2. Germline CDR1 reads SGDLS; CDR2 reads YYNGEE. This CDR3 spans 14 amino acids. The trim removed 0 bases at V and 6 bases at J, leaving 6 bases unmatched. CDR3: CASSVGLGEGEQYF. For the CDR3, the DNA is TGTGCCAGCAGCGTAGGCCTTGGGGAGGGCGAGCAGTACTTC.

The rearrangement joins TRBV11-2 to TRBJ2-2; 13 bases are shared with TRBD2. Germline CDR1 and CDR2: SGHAT and FQNNGV. The V and J ends lost 5 bases and 6 bases, in that order; junction bases with no gene match: 6. The CDR3 spans 16 residues. The CDR3 here is CASSQLAGGPSGELFF. The CDR3 bases are TGTGCCAGCAGCCAACTAGCGGGAGGGCCCTCCGGGGAGCTGTTTTTT.